This record looks at one T cell receptor (beta chain) sequence and its context. As yet, its antigen is unknown. These data come from a study of Tregs in tolerant kidney transplant recipients. The V gene lost 6 bases and the J gene lost 9 bases, with 18 bases spanning the gap. This CDR3 has 13 residues. CDR1 ENHRY and CDR2 SYGVKD come from the germline V gene. Only in-frame clones appear in the TCRdb table, and some are missing; sequencing was by immunoSEQ multiplex PCR. The sample has approximately 44,000 clones, roughly 96% seen once; the top ten hold about 0.41%. The TCR sequence derives from a human donor in good health. The source material was Tregs from blood cultured with allogeneic cells. The gene calls are TRBV10-3 and TRBJ2-7; D possibly corresponds to TRBD2 (6 bases). CDR3: CAISLTGERGQYF. CDR3 DNA: TGTGCCATCAGCCTCACGGGGGAGAGGGGGCAGTACTTC.